Listed below are T cell receptor beta chains from one sample, sequenced in a study of OX40 agonist ivuxolimab in advanced cancers. Sequenced by immunoSEQ multiplex PCR; TCRdb stores in-frame clones only, minus some. The sample contains 70,000 to 80,000 clones, approximately 88% of which appear only once. The sequences come from CD4+ or CD8+ T cells sorted from blood, collected in a trial of the OX40 agonist ivuxolimab. These receptors all stem from an adult with an advanced solid tumor such as melanoma, head and neck, liver or kidney cancer. Each CDR3 is given with its conserved first and last residue. The order of the fields is V gene, clone size, J gene, D gene, CDR3 protein, CDR3 DNA. A D gene is named only where the DNA matches it firmly. A row's size may be missing; if present it is once, few, many or a size class.

V: TRBV19
size: NA
J: TRBJ2-3
D: TRBD2
CDR3: CASSIRGPGTSGRSDTQYF
DNA: TGTGCCAGTAGTATAAGGGGACCCGGGACTAGCGGGAGATCAGATACGCAGTATTTT

V: TRBV7-8
size: NA
J: TRBJ1-1
D: NA
CDR3: CASSFLGQGITEAFF
DNA: TGTGCCAGCAGCTTTTTGGGGCAGGGGATTACTGAAGCTTTCTTT

V: TRBV7-2
size: few
J: TRBJ1-1
D: NA
CDR3: CASQQLTHTEAFF
DNA: TGTGCCAGCCAGCAGCTTACTCACACTGAAGCTTTCTTT

V: TRBV5-8
size: NA
J: TRBJ2-4
D: NA
CDR3: CASPSGSGYRNIQYF
DNA: TGTGCCAGCCCTTCGGGCAGCGGGTACCGAAACATTCAGTACTTC

V: TRBV29-1
size: NA
J: TRBJ2-3
D: NA
CDR3: CSVSLSADTQYF
DNA: TGCAGCGTTTCCCTGAGCGCAGATACGCAGTATTTT

V: TRBV5-1
size: NA
J: TRBJ1-3
D: NA
CDR3: CASSLSGFRTGNTIYF
DNA: TGCGCCAGCAGCTTGTCGGGATTTCGCACTGGAAACACCATATATTTT

V: TRBV29-1
size: NA
J: TRBJ2-7
D: TRBD2
CDR3: CSVTGTSGSNYEQYF
DNA: TGCAGCGTTACGGGGACTAGCGGGAGTAACTACGAGCAGTACTTC

V: TRBV27
size: NA
J: TRBJ2-3
D: TRBD2
CDR3: CASREGEQGHTDTQYF
DNA: TGTGCCAGCCGGGAGGGGGAACAGGGCCACACAGATACGCAGTATTTT

V: TRBV28
size: NA
J: TRBJ1-1
D: TRBD1
CDR3: CASSWGQTRLTEAFF
DNA: TGTGCCAGCAGTTGGGGACAGACAAGGCTCACTGAAGCTTTCTTT

V: TRBV4-3
size: NA
J: TRBJ1-3
D: NA
CDR3: CASSQDRFSGNTIYF
DNA: TGCGCCAGCAGCCAAGACCGGTTCTCTGGAAACACCATATATTTT

V: TRBV7-2
size: NA
J: TRBJ2-7
D: NA
CDR3: CASSLSGYGGEQYF
DNA: TGTGCCAGCAGCTTAAGCGGGTACGGGGGAGAGCAGTACTTC

V: TRBV7-9
size: NA
J: TRBJ1-2
D: NA
CDR3: CASSLDRSYGYTF
DNA: TGTGCCAGCAGCTTAGATCGGTCCTATGGCTACACCTTC

V: TRBV7-2
size: NA
J: TRBJ1-2
D: NA
CDR3: CASSLAPGVGYGYTF
DNA: TGTGCCAGCAGCTTAGCCCCAGGGGTGGGCTATGGCTACACCTTC

V: TRBV5-1
size: NA
J: TRBJ2-7
D: TRBD2
CDR3: CASSLLAGVSYEQYF
DNA: TGCGCCAGCAGCTTGCTAGCGGGAGTTTCCTACGAGCAGTACTTC

V: TRBV19
size: few
J: TRBJ2-7
D: TRBD1
CDR3: CASQTTGSSYEQYF
DNA: TGTGCCAGTCAAACGACAGGGTCGTCCTACGAGCAGTACTTC

V: TRBV28
size: NA
J: TRBJ2-7
D: TRBD2
CDR3: CASNQASGGYEQYF
DNA: TGTGCCAGCAACCAGGCTAGCGGGGGGTACGAGCAGTACTTC

V: TRBV7-3
size: NA
J: TRBJ2-3
D: TRBD2
CDR3: CASTEGGRATDTQYF
DNA: TGTGCCAGCACCGAGGGCGGGAGGGCGACAGATACGCAGTATTTT

V: TRBV29-1
size: NA
J: TRBJ2-7
D: TRBD1
CDR3: CSVVGQGGPYEQYF
DNA: TGCAGCGTTGTTGGACAGGGAGGACCCTACGAGCAGTACTTC

V: TRBV15
size: NA
J: TRBJ1-5
D: TRBD1
CDR3: CATSYDRGRHQPQHF
DNA: TGTGCCACCAGCTACGACAGGGGACGCCATCAGCCCCAGCATTTT

V: TRBV6-6
size: NA
J: TRBJ1-4
D: TRBD1
CDR3: CASSYGGTGNEKLFF
DNA: TGTGCCAGCAGTTACGGGGGGACAGGGAATGAAAAACTGTTTTTT

V: TRBV7-8
size: once
J: TRBJ1-3
D: TRBD1
CDR3: CASNPGTGVGNTIYF
DNA: TGTGCCAGCAACCCCGGGACAGGGGTCGGAAACACCATATATTTT

V: TRBV7-9
size: NA
J: TRBJ1-1
D: TRBD1
CDR3: CASREQGADTEAFF
DNA: TGTGCCAGCAGAGAACAGGGGGCGGATACTGAAGCTTTCTTT

V: TRBV7-9
size: NA
J: TRBJ2-1
D: TRBD1
CDR3: CASSFPDRGRGQFF
DNA: TGTGCCAGCAGCTTCCCCGACAGGGGGCGGGGGCAGTTCTTC

V: TRBV5-1
size: once
J: TRBJ2-1
D: NA
CDR3: CASSLEGSKVNEQFF
DNA: TGCGCCAGCAGCTTGGAGGGCAGTAAAGTCAATGAGCAGTTCTTC

V: TRBV7-2
size: NA
J: TRBJ2-1
D: NA
CDR3: CASSLAPGEPYNEQFF
DNA: TGTGCCAGCAGCTTAGCGCCGGGAGAACCCTACAATGAGCAGTTCTTC

V: TRBV2
size: NA
J: TRBJ1-1
D: NA
CDR3: CASTSVLHTEAFF
DNA: TGTGCCAGCACCTCAGTTTTGCACACTGAAGCTTTCTTT

V: TRBV19
size: NA
J: TRBJ2-7
D: TRBD2
CDR3: CASSIDFGTSGRYEQYF
DNA: TGTGCCAGTAGTATAGACTTCGGGACTAGCGGGAGGTACGAGCAGTACTTC

V: TRBV9
size: NA
J: TRBJ2-3
D: TRBD2
CDR3: CASRPRLAGSDTQYF
DNA: TGTGCCAGCAGACCTCGGTTAGCGGGTTCGGATACGCAGTATTTT

V: TRBV18
size: NA
J: TRBJ2-7
D: NA
CDR3: CASSPDGGSYEQYF
DNA: TGTGCCAGCTCACCCGACGGAGGCTCCTACGAGCAGTACTTC

V: TRBV7-2
size: NA
J: TRBJ2-3
D: TRBD1
CDR3: CASSSGTASTTDTQYF
DNA: TGTGCCAGCAGCTCGGGGACAGCCTCCACCACAGATACGCAGTATTTT

V: TRBV29-1
size: NA
J: TRBJ1-1
D: TRBD1
CDR3: CSVSRQGDEAFF
DNA: TGCAGCGTTTCCAGACAGGGGGATGAAGCTTTCTTT

V: TRBV27
size: NA
J: TRBJ1-6
D: NA
CDR3: CASSPGRGSSYNSPLHF
DNA: TGTGCCAGCAGTCCGGGAAGGGGTAGCTCCTATAATTCACCCCTCCACTTT

V: TRBV21-1
size: NA
J: TRBJ1-1
D: NA
CDR3: CASSQRAGQSNTEAFF
DNA: TGTGCCAGCAGCCAAAGGGCAGGACAGAGTAACACTGAAGCTTTCTTT

V: TRBV18
size: NA
J: TRBJ2-3
D: NA
CDR3: CASSRAVGGDTQYF
DNA: TGTGCCAGCTCACGGGCGGTTGGGGGAGATACGCAGTATTTT

V: TRBV25-1
size: NA
J: TRBJ1-2
D: NA
CDR3: CASSEYRMGQGNGYTF
DNA: TGTGCCAGCAGTGAATATAGGATGGGGCAGGGCAATGGCTACACCTTC

V: TRBV7-8
size: NA
J: TRBJ2-5
D: NA
CDR3: CASSLDQSQETQYF
DNA: TGTGCCAGCAGCCTCGATCAGTCCCAAGAGACCCAGTACTTC

V: TRBV6-5
size: NA
J: TRBJ1-2
D: NA
CDR3: CASSYGGGFGYTF
DNA: TGTGCCAGCAGTTATGGGGGGGGCTTTGGCTACACCTTC

V: TRBV15
size: NA
J: TRBJ1-2
D: TRBD1
CDR3: CATRKGQGAKGYTF
DNA: TGTGCCACCAGAAAAGGACAGGGAGCGAAAGGCTACACCTTC

V: TRBV9
size: NA
J: TRBJ2-3
D: NA
CDR3: CASSVVTDTQYF
DNA: TGTGCCAGCAGCGTAGTTACAGATACGCAGTATTTT

V: TRBV28
size: NA
J: TRBJ2-7
D: TRBD1
CDR3: CASSLSQGDSYEQYF
DNA: TGTGCCAGCAGTTTATCGCAGGGGGACTCCTACGAGCAGTACTTC

V: TRBV6-5
size: NA
J: TRBJ2-1
D: TRBD2
CDR3: CASSYRSLAGNNEQFF
DNA: TGTGCCAGCAGTTACAGGTCCCTAGCGGGGAACAATGAGCAGTTCTTC

V: TRBV4-1
size: NA
J: TRBJ2-3
D: TRBD2
CDR3: CASSQAAGGTTGTDTQYF
DNA: TGCGCCAGCAGCCAAGCCGCGGGAGGGACCACGGGCACAGATACGCAGTATTTT

V: TRBV7-9
size: NA
J: TRBJ2-5
D: NA
CDR3: CASSPGRRGETQYF
DNA: TGTGCCAGCAGCCCGGGACGGAGGGGAGAGACCCAGTACTTC